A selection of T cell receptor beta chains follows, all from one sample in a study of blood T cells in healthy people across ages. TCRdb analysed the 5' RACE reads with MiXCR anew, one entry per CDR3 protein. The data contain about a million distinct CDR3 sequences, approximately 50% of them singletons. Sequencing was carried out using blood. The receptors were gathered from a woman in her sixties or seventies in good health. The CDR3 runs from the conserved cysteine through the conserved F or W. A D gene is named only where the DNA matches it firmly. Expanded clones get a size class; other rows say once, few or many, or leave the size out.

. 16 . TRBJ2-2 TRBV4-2 CASSQEPGGLRGELFF TGTGCCAGCAGCCAAGAGCCAGGCGGGCTCAGAGGGGAGCTGTTTTTT
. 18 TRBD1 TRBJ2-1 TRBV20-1 CSARDDTQGASFTSEQFF TGCAGTGCTAGAGACGATACACAGGGGGCCAGTTTTACAAGTGAGCAGTTCTTC
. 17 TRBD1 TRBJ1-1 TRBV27 CASSLRPDRGYTTEAFF TGTGCCAGCAGTCTCCGGCCGGACAGGGGTTATACCACTGAAGCTTTCTTT
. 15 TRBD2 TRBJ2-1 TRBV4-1 CASSQDLAGANEQFF TGCGCCAGCAGCCAAGATCTAGCGGGAGCCAATGAGCAGTTCTTC
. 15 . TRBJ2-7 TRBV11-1 CASSRLAGESYEQYF TGTGCCAGCAGCCGTCTCGCGGGTGAATCCTACGAGCAGTACTTC
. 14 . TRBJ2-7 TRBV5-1 CASSWRGGSYEQYF TGCGCCAGCAGTTGGAGGGGGGGGTCCTACGAGCAGTACTTC
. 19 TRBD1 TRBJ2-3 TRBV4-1 CASSRAWTGDVADKGTQYF TGCGCCAGCAGCCGAGCATGGACAGGGGACGTCGCCGACAAGGGTACGCAGTATTTT
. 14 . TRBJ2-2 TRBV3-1 CASSRLVLTGELFF TGTGCCAGCAGCAGACTAGTCCTCACCGGGGAGCTGTTTTTT
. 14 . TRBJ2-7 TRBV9 CASSVGGTTYEQYF TGTGCCAGCAGCGTAGGTGGCACAACCTACGAGCAGTACTTC
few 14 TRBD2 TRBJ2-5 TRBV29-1 CSVGTSGIQETQYF TGCAGCGTTGGAACTAGCGGGATTCAAGAGACCCAGTACTTC
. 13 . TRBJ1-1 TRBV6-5 CASSWGGSTEAFF TGTGCCAGCAGCTGGGGGGGAAGTACTGAAGCTTTCTTT